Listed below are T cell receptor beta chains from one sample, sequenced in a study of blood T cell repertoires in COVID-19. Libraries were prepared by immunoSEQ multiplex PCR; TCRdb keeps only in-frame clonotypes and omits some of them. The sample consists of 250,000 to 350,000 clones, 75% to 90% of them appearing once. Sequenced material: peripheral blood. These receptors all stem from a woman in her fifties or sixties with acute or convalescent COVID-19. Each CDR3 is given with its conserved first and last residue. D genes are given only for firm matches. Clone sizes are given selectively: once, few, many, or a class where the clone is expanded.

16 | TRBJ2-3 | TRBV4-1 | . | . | CASSQDPGASTDTQYF | TGCGCCAGCAGCCAAGATCCAGGGGCCAGCACAGATACGCAGTATTTT
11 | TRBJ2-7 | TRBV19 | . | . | CASGRLYEQYF | TGTGCCAGCGGGAGACTCTACGAGCAGTACTTC
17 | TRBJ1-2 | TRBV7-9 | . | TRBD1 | CASSLPPGTDANYGYTF | TGTGCCAGCAGCTTACCTCCAGGGACAGACGCTAACTATGGCTACACCTTC
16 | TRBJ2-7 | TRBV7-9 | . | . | CASSLGLQGRSYEQYF | TGTGCCAGCAGCTTAGGGCTACAGGGGAGGTCCTACGAGCAGTACTTC
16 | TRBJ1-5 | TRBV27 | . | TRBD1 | CASSLFGQASNQPQHF | TGTGCCAGCAGTTTATTCGGACAGGCTAGCAATCAGCCCCAGCATTTT
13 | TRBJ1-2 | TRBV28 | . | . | CASSFGGVYGYTF | TGTGCCAGCAGTTTCGGGGGTGTCTATGGCTACACCTTC
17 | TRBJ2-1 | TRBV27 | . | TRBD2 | CASIPRPGLAGGAEQFF | TGTGCCAGCATCCCCCGTCCGGGACTAGCGGGAGGGGCTGAGCAGTTCTTC
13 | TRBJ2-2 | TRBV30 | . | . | CAWSVGADGELFF | TGTGCCTGGAGTGTAGGGGCCGACGGGGAGCTGTTTTTT
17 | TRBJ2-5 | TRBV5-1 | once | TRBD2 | CASSLRPGREGEGTQYF | TGCGCCAGCAGCTTGAGACCGGGCAGGGAGGGAGAAGGGACCCAGTACTTC
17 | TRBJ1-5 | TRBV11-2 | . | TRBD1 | CASSPGQGRQWDQPQHF | TGTGCCAGCAGCCCCGGACAGGGACGACAATGGGATCAGCCCCAGCATTTT
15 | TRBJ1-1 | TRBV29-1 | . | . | CSVRLQRGLNTEAFF | TGCAGCGTTAGACTTCAACGGGGTCTGAACACTGAAGCTTTCTTT
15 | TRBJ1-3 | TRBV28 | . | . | CASSSHTSSGNTIYF | TGTGCCAGCAGTTCCCATACAAGCTCTGGAAACACCATATATTTT
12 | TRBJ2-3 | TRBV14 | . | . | CASSPGTDTQYF | TGTGCCAGCAGCCCTGGCACAGATACGCAGTATTTT
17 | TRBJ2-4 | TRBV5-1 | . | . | CASSSDRIILAKNIQYF | TGCGCCAGCAGCTCCGACAGGATCATACTAGCCAAAAACATTCAGTACTTC
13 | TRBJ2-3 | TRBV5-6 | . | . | CASSSASADTQYF | TGTGCCAGCAGCTCGGCTAGCGCTGATACGCAGTATTTT
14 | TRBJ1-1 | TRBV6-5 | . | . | CASSYMGGGTEAFF | TGTGCCAGCAGTTACATGGGGGGGGGCACTGAAGCTTTCTTT
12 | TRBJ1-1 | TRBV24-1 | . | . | CATSDPLDRRIF | TGTGCCACCAGTGATCCCCTCGACAGGCGGATCTTT
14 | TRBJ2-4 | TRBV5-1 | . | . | CASSDASGVNIQYF | TGCGCCAGCAGCGATGCATCGGGAGTAAACATTCAGTACTTC
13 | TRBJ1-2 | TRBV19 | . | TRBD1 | CASDRTGLYGYTF | TGTGCCAGCGACCGGACAGGCCTCTATGGCTACACCTTC
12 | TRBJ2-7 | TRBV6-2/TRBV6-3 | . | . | CASSRQGYEQYF | TGTGCCAGCAGCCGTCAGGGCTACGAGCAGTACTTC
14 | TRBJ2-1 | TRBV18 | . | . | CASSPYRELNEQFF | TGTGCCAGCTCACCCTACAGAGAACTTAATGAGCAGTTCTTC
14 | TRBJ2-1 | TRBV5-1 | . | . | CATRIGQTYNEQFF | TGCGCCACCAGGATTGGGCAGACCTACAATGAGCAGTTCTTC
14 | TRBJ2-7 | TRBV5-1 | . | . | CASSPGEGVSEQYF | TGCGCCAGCAGCCCGGGAGAGGGAGTCAGCGAGCAGTACTTC
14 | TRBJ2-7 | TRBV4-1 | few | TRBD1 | CASSRGTAGDEQYF | TGCGCCAGCAGCCGAGGGACAGCCGGCGACGAGCAGTACTTC
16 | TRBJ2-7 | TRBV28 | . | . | CASSKGWGPGSYEQYF | TGTGCCAGCAGTAAGGGGTGGGGGCCCGGCTCCTACGAGCAGTACTTC
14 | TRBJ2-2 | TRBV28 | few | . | CASSPQAYTGELFF | TGTGCCAGCAGTCCTCAGGCCTACACCGGGGAGCTGTTTTTT
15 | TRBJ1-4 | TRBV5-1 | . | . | CASSVAGGRNEKLFF | TGCGCCAGCAGCGTCGCCGGGGGAAGAAATGAAAAACTGTTTTTT
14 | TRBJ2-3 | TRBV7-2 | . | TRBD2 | CASSPGTSGYTQYF | TGTGCCAGCAGCCCCGGGACTAGCGGATATACGCAGTATTTT
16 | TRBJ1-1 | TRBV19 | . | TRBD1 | CASSKGTGGGSTEAFF | TGTGCCAGTAGTAAAGGGACAGGGGGCGGGAGCACTGAAGCTTTCTTT
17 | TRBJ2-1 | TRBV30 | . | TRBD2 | CAWSIPPASGRAVEQFF | TGTGCCTGGAGTATTCCCCCAGCTAGCGGGAGGGCCGTTGAGCAGTTCTTC
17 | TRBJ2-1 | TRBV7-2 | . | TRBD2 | CASSLEGSGGAWDEQFF | TGTGCCAGCAGCTTAGAAGGTAGCGGGGGGGCCTGGGATGAGCAGTTCTTC